Following are 21 T cell receptor beta chains from one sample sequenced in a study of T cells in Graves' hyperthyroidism and ophthalmopathy. Regions amplified from RNA transcripts were the TCR beta CDR3 regions. A set of HTBI primers served as the primers for a first-round RT-PCR of the TCR CDR3. TCRdb independently ran MiXCR on the multiplex PCR reads; one entry per CDR3 protein. The sample has roughly 600,000 distinct CDR3 sequences; approximately 15% are singletons. The source material was blood. Every receptor here comes from a woman aged 50 to 60 with Graves' ophthalmopathy.

This clonotype was seen repeatedly, ten times or more. This chain joins TRBV7-2 and TRBJ1-5; TRBD1 matches at 7 bases. Germline assignment: CDR1 SGHTA and CDR2 FQGNSA. The CDR3 extends over 14 amino acids. Germline trimming cut 1 base from V and 9 bases from J; bases unmatched to any gene: 6. The CDR3 DNA follows: TGTGCCAGCAGCTTAGGGACAGGCGGAGGGCCCCAGCATTTT. Amino acid sequence: CASSLGTGGGPQHF.

This clonotype showed up many times. V usage is TRBV6-1 and J usage is TRBJ2-1; TRBD2 aligns across 10 bases. The germline CDR1 and CDR2 sequences are MNHNS and SASEGT. The junction had 16 bases not matched to a gene; V was cut back by 3 bases and J by 8 bases. This CDR3 comprises 18 residues. As DNA, the CDR3 is TGTGCCAGCAGTGACAGCGGGAGGGCCCCGATCTTAATGGATGAGCAGTTCTTC. It yields the protein CASSDSGRAPILMDEQFF.

The V call is TRBV29-1, the J call TRBJ2-1, with a weak D call TRBD1 (5 bases). Trimming cost V 1 base and J 7 bases, with 14 bases left between them. The CDR3 has 14 residues. Germline V CDR1 and CDR2: SQVTM, ANQGSEA. CDR3 DNA sequence: TGCAGCGTTGAAGGCAGGGTACCCGTTAATGAGCAGTTCTTC. Translating it yields CSVEGRVPVNEQFF.

This clonotype was seen a few times. The CDR3 DNA sequence: TGTGCCACCAGTGATTTCGCGACTAGCGGAACAGATACGCAGTATTTT. It translates to CATSDFATSGTDTQYF. The chain is built from TRBV24-1 and TRBJ2-3; 9 nucleotides agree with TRBD2. V dropped 1 base and J dropped 3; count of bases not matched to a gene: 4. From germline, CDR1 is KGHDR and CDR2 SFDVKD. This CDR3 is built from 16 residues.

This clonotype was recorded at least ten times. V usage is TRBV12-3 or TRBV12-4 and J usage is TRBJ1-2, with D hard to call. This CDR3 spans 13 amino acids. Trimming pared 2 bases from V and 4 bases from J, leaving 8 bases between. Here the CDR3 DNA reads TGTGCCAGCAGTTTACAAATATCCTATGGCTACACCTTC. Translated: CASSLQISYGYTF.

This clonotype was found a few times. The chain couples TRBV19 to TRBJ2-1, with no clear D. Trimming removed 1 base from V and 4 bases from J, with 17 bases in between. This CDR3 spans 17 amino acids. Germline loops: CDR1 LNHDA, CDR2 SQIVND (reference sequence). In DNA, the CDR3 is TGTGCCAGTAGTATAGGCAAACCCCCCAGAATATACAATGAGCAGTTCTTC. Translating gives CASSIGKPPRIYNEQFF.

This clonotype was observed a few times. CDR3 residues: CASSPTGFDEQYF. CDR3 coding DNA: TGTGCCAGCAGCCCAACGGGGTTCGATGAGCAGTACTTC. The rearrangement uses TRBV5-6 and TRBJ2-7, with D perhaps matching TRBD2 (5 bases). V lost 4 bases and J 7 bases, leaving 15 bases between the germline ends. Looked up from germline, CDR1 is SGHDT and CDR2 is YYEEEE. This CDR3 has 13 residues.

There are many counts of this clonotype. The rearrangement links TRBV29-1 to TRBJ2-1; 8 nucleotides match TRBD2. Germline V gives CDR1 SQVTM, CDR2 ANQGSEA. J lost 5 bases, V lost 7 bases, and 10 bases had no gene match. This CDR3 region has 14 residues. The CDR3 coding sequence is TGCAGCGCCTCCGGGACTAGTCGGAACAATGAGCAGTTCTTC. Amino acid sequence: CSASGTSRNNEQFF.

This clonotype has a handful of counts. The chain employs TRBV13 and TRBJ2-7; the D is unclear. Trimming removed 3 bases from V and 1 base from J, with 7 bases in between. The CDR3 sequence is 13 residues long. The V gene's germline CDR1 is PRHDT and CDR2 FYEKMQ (reference sequence). CDR3 loop: CASSLRKSYEQYF. The CDR3 DNA is TGTGCCAGCAGCTTGCGGAAGTCCTACGAGCAGTACTTC.

The chain couples TRBV27 to TRBJ2-7; D perhaps matches TRBD2 (6 bases). The CDR3 length is 13 residues. The V end was cut by 8 bases, the J end by 1 base, with 12 bases between. Per germline, CDR1 MNHEY and CDR2 SMNVEV (reference sequence). CDR3 amino acids: CASFGRLSYEQYF. The CDR3 region has the DNA TGTGCCAGCTTCGGGAGACTGTCCTACGAGCAGTACTTC.

Remarks on this clonotype: This could be a read error, since a much larger clone is one nucleotide away. The gene calls are TRBV27 and TRBJ1-1; D not resolved. In germline, CDR1 is MNHEY, CDR2 SMNVEV (reference sequence). CDR3 length: 14 residues. This CDR3 is CVSSLDTRTTEAFF. DNA of the CDR3: TGTGTCAGCAGTCTTGACACCCGGACCACTGAAGCTTTCTTT.

This clonotype has a count of ten or more. The V gene is TRBV6-1, the J gene TRBJ2-3; TRBD1 matches 8 bases. Germline CDR1 is MNHNS and CDR2 is SASEGT. The CDR3 totals 14 residues. V lost 5 bases, J lost 3 bases, and 4 bases stayed unmatched. CDR3 DNA: TGTGCCAGCAGTCACGGACAGGGAACAGATACGCAGTATTTT. Translation: CASSHGQGTDTQYF.

This clonotype was observed many times. J is TRBJ2-7 and V is TRBV6-5; tentatively, D is TRBD1 (7 bases). The CDR3 covers 15 residues. V shed 3 bases and J shed 5 bases, with 17 bases lying between them. CDR1 is MNHEY and CDR2 is SVGAGI in the germline V gene. The CDR3 DNA reads as TGTGCCAGCAGTTATGCCAGGGGGGCGCGAGACGAGCAGTACTTC. It translates to CASSYARGARDEQYF.

This clonotype has a count of ten or more. The chain carries TRBV28 and TRBJ2-3, with TRBD2 matching over 11 bases. V dropped 5 bases and J dropped 4; count of bases not matched to a gene: 5. This CDR3 contains 15 residues. Germline V gives CDR1 MDHEN, CDR2 SYDVKM. Here the CDR3 reads CASSLSGRGADTQYF. DNA of the CDR3: TGTGCCAGCAGTCTTAGCGGGAGGGGAGCAGATACGCAGTATTTT.

This clonotype has ten or more counts. The J gene is TRBJ2-1, the V gene TRBV7-8; no clear D gene. The CDR3 contains 13 residues. V lost 3 bases to trimming and J lost 9 bases, with 12 bases between them. The germline gives CDR1 SGHVS, CDR2 FQNEAQ. CDR3 bases: TGTGCCAGCAGCTTGGCGGCGTCGAGTGAGCAGTTCTTC. Translation: CASSLAASSEQFF. Full variable domain (outside the CDR3, taken from reference TRBV7-8 and TRBJ2-1): GAGVSQSPRYKVAKRGQDVALRCDPISGHVSLFWYQQALGQGPEFLTYFQNEAQLDKSGLPSDRFFAERPEGSVSTLKIQRTQQEDSAVYLCASSLAASSEQFFGPGTRLTVL.

This clonotype came up many times. This chain links TRBV7-6 with TRBJ2-1; D not resolved. CDR1 SGHVS and CDR2 FNYEAQ come from the germline V gene. This CDR3 is 16 amino acids long. V shed 3 bases and J shed 8 bases, with 20 bases lying between them. This CDR3 reads CASSFRGESHVDEQFF. The CDR3 DNA sequence: TGTGCCAGCAGCTTCCGAGGCGAGTCCCATGTGGATGAGCAGTTCTTC.

This clonotype showed up just a few times. The genes are TRBV6-2 or TRBV6-3 and TRBJ1-2; 10 bases are a match to TRBD1. The germline CDR1 and CDR2 sequences are MNHEY and SVGEGT. The CDR3 spans 15 residues. Trimming cost V 5 bases and J 7 bases; bases outside gene matches: 10. The DNA for the CDR3 is TGTGCCAGCAGTCCCCGACAGGGGGCTTGGGGTGGCTACACCTTC. Translated: CASSPRQGAWGGYTF.

This clonotype was seen only a few times. The J gene is TRBJ1-5, the V gene TRBV6-2 or TRBV6-3, with D maybe TRBD1 (5 bases). The germline V and J ends were trimmed by 6 bases and 4 bases, with 13 bases remaining between them. The CDR3 covers 14 residues. Germline V CDR1 and CDR2: MNHEY, SVGEGT. DNA of the CDR3: TGTGCCAGCAGCCAAGCGGGGGGTAATCAGCCCCAGCATTTT. Its protein is CASSQAGGNQPQHF.

The chain is built from TRBV5-1 and TRBJ2-5, with 14 bases lining up with TRBD2. Germline-derived CDR1 and CDR2 are SGHRS and YFSETQ. Trimming removed 0 bases from V and 5 bases from J; junction bases left unmatched: 15. The CDR3 is 20 residues long. The CDR3 here is CASSLDPGLAGGGGSETQYF. The CDR3 DNA sequence: TGCGCCAGCAGCTTGGACCCCGGACTAGCGGGAGGAGGGGGTAGTGAGACCCAGTACTTC.

Of note for this clonotype: One end of the junction fails to match germline, which may point to a read error. The V gene is TRBV28, the J gene TRBJ2-2; no firm D call. Germline loops: CDR1 MDHEN, CDR2 SYDVKM. The CDR3 length is 13 residues. The CDR3 bases are TGTACCAGCAGTCCCGCAGGCACCGGGGAGCTGTTTTTT. This codes for CTSSPAGTGELFF.

In this sample, this clonotype turned up many times. The chain joins TRBV7-2 to TRBJ1-2; D uncertain. CDR1 and CDR2 (germline): SGHTA, FQGNSA. V lost 5 bases and J lost 7, with 29 bases in between. The CDR3 has 18 residues. The CDR3 sequence is CASSPLLDPVKRIRGYTF. The CDR3 coding sequence is TGTGCCAGCAGCCCCCTGTTGGACCCCGTAAAAAGAATCCGTGGCTACACCTTC.